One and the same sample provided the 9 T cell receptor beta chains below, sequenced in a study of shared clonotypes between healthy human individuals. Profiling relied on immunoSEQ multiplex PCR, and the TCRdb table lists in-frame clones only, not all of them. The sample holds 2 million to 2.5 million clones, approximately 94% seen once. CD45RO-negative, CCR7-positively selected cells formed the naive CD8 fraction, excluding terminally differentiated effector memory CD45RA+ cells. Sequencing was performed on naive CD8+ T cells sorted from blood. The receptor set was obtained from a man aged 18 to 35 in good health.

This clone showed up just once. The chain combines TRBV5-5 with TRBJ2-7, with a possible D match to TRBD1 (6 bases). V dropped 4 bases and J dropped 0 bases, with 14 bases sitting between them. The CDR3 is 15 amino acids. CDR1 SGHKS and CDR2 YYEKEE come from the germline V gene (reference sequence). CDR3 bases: TGTGCCAGCAGCCCCGACAGGAGGAGCTCCTACGAGCAGTACTTC. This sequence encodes CASSPDRRSSYEQYF.

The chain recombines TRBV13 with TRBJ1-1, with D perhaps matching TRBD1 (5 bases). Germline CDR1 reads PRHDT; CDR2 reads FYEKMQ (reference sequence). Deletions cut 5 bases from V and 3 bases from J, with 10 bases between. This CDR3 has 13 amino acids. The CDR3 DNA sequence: TGTGCCAGCAGCCCCACAGGTTACACTGAAGCTTTCTTT. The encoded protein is CASSPTGYTEAFF.

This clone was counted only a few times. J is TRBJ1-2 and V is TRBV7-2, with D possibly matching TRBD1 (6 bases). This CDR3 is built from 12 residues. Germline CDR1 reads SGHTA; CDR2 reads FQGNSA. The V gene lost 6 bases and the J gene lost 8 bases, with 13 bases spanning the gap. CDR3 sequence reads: CASRLEGEGYTF. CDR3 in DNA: TGTGCCAGCAGACTAGAGGGGGAGGGCTACACCTTC.

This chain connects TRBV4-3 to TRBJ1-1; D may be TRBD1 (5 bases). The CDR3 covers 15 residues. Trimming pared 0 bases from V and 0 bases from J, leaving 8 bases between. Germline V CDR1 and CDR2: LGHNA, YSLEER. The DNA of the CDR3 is TGCGCCAGCAGCCAAGATGACAGCTTGAACACTGAAGCTTTCTTT. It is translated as CASSQDDSLNTEAFF.

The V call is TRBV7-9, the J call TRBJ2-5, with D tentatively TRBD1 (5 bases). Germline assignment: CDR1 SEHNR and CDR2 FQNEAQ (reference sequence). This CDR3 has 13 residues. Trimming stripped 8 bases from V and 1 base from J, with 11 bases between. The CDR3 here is CASAGWSQETQYF. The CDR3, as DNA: TGTGCCAGCGCAGGGTGGAGCCAAGAGACCCAGTACTTC.

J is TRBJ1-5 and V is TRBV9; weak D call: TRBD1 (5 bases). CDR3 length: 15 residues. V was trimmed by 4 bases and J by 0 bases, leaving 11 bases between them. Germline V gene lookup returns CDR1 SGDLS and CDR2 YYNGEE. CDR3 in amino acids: CASSIRGDSNQPQHF. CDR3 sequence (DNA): TGTGCCAGCAGCATTCGGGGGGATAGCAATCAGCCCCAGCATTTT.

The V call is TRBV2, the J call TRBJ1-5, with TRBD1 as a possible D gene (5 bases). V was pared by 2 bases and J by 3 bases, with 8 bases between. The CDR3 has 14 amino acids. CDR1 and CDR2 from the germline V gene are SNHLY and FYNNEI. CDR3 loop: CASSERGANQPQHF. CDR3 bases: TGTGCCAGCAGTGAAAGAGGGGCCAATCAGCCCCAGCATTTT. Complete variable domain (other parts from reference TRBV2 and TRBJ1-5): EPEVTQTPSHQVTQMGQEVILRCVPISNHLYFYWYRQILGQKVEFLVSFYNNEISEKSEIFDDQFSVERPDGSNFTLKIRSTKLEDSAMYFCASSERGANQPQHFGDGTRLSIL.

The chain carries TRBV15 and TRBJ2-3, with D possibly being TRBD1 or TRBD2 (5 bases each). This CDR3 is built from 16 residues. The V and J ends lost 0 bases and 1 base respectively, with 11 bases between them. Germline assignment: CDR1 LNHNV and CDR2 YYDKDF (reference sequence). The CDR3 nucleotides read TGTGCCACCAGCAGAGACGGGACGCCGGGCACAGATACGCAGTATTTT. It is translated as CATSRDGTPGTDTQYF.

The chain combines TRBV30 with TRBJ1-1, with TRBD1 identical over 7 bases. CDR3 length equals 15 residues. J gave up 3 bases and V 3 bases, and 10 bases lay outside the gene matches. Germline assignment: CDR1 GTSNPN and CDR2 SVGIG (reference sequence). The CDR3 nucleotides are TGTGCCTGGAGCGGTACAGGGGAATCGGACACTGAAGCTTTCTTT. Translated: CAWSGTGESDTEAFF.